The 16 T cell receptor beta chains reported below all come from one sample, sequenced in a study of B cell selection in AIRE deficiency. Sequenced by immunoSEQ multiplex PCR; TCRdb stores in-frame clones only, minus some. The sample has 20,000 to 25,000 clones, 95% to 98% seen once. The sorted conventional CD4 T cells were gated as CD4+CD127+. What was sequenced was conventional CD4+ T cells sorted from PBMCs. Receptors originate from a human donor with AIRE deficiency.

The J gene is TRBJ2-3, the V gene TRBV7-2, with D unclear. The CDR3 runs to 16 residues. Trimming pared 7 bases from V and 2 bases from J, leaving 19 bases between. Germline values: CDR1 SGHTA, CDR2 FQGNSA. DNA of the CDR3: TGTGCCAGCAACATCCGGATGGGTTTGAACACAGATACGCAGTATTTT. Translation gives CASNIRMGLNTDTQYF.

The chain has TRBV7-9 and TRBJ1-1; 11 nucleotides agree with TRBD1. After removal of 11 bases from V and 1 base from J, the junction contained 9 bases not matched to a gene. Germline CDR1 and CDR2: SEHNR and FQNEAQ (reference sequence). The CDR3 runs 15 residues. This CDR3 reads CARWTGGKKNTEAFF. The CDR3 nucleotides read TGTGCCCGCTGGACAGGGGGCAAAAAGAACACTGAAGCTTTCTTT.

The chain has TRBV7-2 and TRBJ1-4; the D is unclear. Germline V gives CDR1 SGHTA, CDR2 FQGNSA. V gave up 1 base and J gave up 10 bases, with 13 bases separating them. The CDR3 totals 14 residues. The CDR3 coding sequence is TGTGCCAGCAGCTTAGGGGGAGGCTTGGTAAAACTGTTTTTT. It encodes CASSLGGGLVKLFF.

The V and J genes are TRBV25-1 and TRBJ1-2; possible D gene TRBD1, 5 bases. The CDR3 length is 12 residues. The V and J ends lost 6 bases and 4 bases respectively, with 9 bases between them. The germline CDR1 and CDR2 sequences are MGHDK and SYGVNS. DNA of the CDR3: TGTGCCAGCAGCGGTGGGGGCTATGGCTACACCTTC. It encodes CASSGGGYGYTF.

The chain uses TRBV5-5 and TRBJ2-3; D is uncertain. The CDR3 contains 12 residues. CDR1 and CDR2 from the germline V gene are SGHKS and YYEKEE (reference sequence). V was trimmed by 4 bases and J by 2 bases, leaving 5 bases between them. The CDR3 is CASSPSTDTQYF. The DNA for the CDR3 is TGTGCCAGCAGCCCCTCCACAGATACGCAGTATTTT. The variable domain in full, completed from reference TRBV5-5 and TRBJ2-3, reads DAGVTQSPTHLIKTRGQQVTLRCSPISGHKSVSWYQQVLGQGPQFIFQYYEKEERGRGNFPDRFSARQFPNYSSELNVNALLLGDSALYLCASSPSTDTQYFGPGTRLTVL.

The gene calls are TRBV29-1 and TRBJ2-3, with D perhaps assigned TRBD1 or TRBD2 (6 bases each). V was cut by 5 bases and J by 2 bases, with 11 bases left in between. The CDR3 totals 13 residues. Per germline, CDR1 SQVTM and CDR2 ANQGSEA. The CDR3 loop reads CSVRGTLTDTQYF. The CDR3 DNA follows: TGCAGCGTTCGCGGGACACTCACAGATACGCAGTATTTT.

The CDR3 DNA is TGTGCCAGCAGCCAAGTGAGCCTAGGCCGGGATCAGCCCCAGCATTTT. It specifies CASSQVSLGRDQPQHF. The chain uses TRBV4-2 and TRBJ1-5; D gene ambiguous. This CDR3 is 16 amino acids long. The germline V gene encodes CDR1 LGHNA and CDR2 YNFKEQ. V shed 1 base and J shed 5 bases, with 15 bases lying between them.

The gene calls are TRBV29-1 and TRBJ1-1, with D possibly being TRBD1 (5 bases). The germline CDR1 and CDR2 sequences are SQVTM and ANQGSEA. The V end lost 3 bases, the J end lost 1 base, and 6 bases lay between the germline ends. The CDR3 is 12 residues long. In DNA, the CDR3 is TGCAGCGTTGAGGGGGGGAACACTGAAGCTTTCTTT. Translating it yields CSVEGGNTEAFF.

The chain carries TRBV6-6 and TRBJ2-7, with 8 bases aligning to TRBD1. Germline CDR1 MNHNY, CDR2 SVGAGI (reference sequence). The CDR3 has 14 residues. J was trimmed by 2 bases and V by 7 bases; bases with no gene match: 7. The CDR3 nucleotides read TGTGCCAGCAATACAGACAGGGGAACCTACGAGCAGTACTTC. Protein product: CASNTDRGTYEQYF.

The CDR3 loop is CASSLNRAHEQYF. CDR3 in DNA: TGTGCCAGCAGCTTAAACAGGGCCCACGAGCAGTACTTC. This rearrangement joins TRBV7-2 to TRBJ2-7, with D maybe TRBD1 (6 bases). The CDR3 has 13 residues. Germline CDR1 reads SGHTA; CDR2 reads FQGNSA. V was pared by 2 bases and J by 5 bases, with 10 bases between. Based on the CDR3 plus reference TRBV7-2 and TRBJ2-7, the full variable domain is GAGVSQSPSNKVTEKGKDVELRCDPISGHTALYWYRQSLGQGLEFLIYFQGNSAPDKSGLPSDRFSAERTGGSVSTLTIQRTQQEDSAVYLCASSLNRAHEQYFGPGTRLTVT.

Regarding this clone: The identical CDR3 is also encoded by other nucleotide sequences in the sample. J is TRBJ1-2 and V is TRBV2; no firm D call. This CDR3 has 14 residues. The V and J ends lost 4 bases and 5 bases respectively, with 14 bases between them. Germline V gene sequence: CDR1 SNHLY, CDR2 FYNNEI. CDR3 residues: CASSAALGRYGYTF. In DNA form, the CDR3 reads TGTGCCAGCAGTGCCGCTTTGGGGAGGTATGGCTACACCTTC. Looking up the rest from reference TRBV2 and TRBJ1-2 gives the full variable domain: EPEVTQTPSHQVTQMGQEVILRCVPISNHLYFYWYRQILGQKVEFLVSFYNNEISEKSEIFDDQFSVERPDGSNFTLKIRSTKLEDSAMYFCASSAALGRYGYTFGSGTRLTVV.

The rearrangement uses TRBV11-3 and TRBJ2-1; TRBD2 aligns across 15 bases. Germline lookup yields CDR1 SGHNT and CDR2 YENEEA. CDR3 length: 17 amino acids. Germline trimming cut 5 bases from V and 4 bases from J; bases unmatched to any gene: 6. As DNA, the CDR3 is TGTGCCAGCAGCACAGGACTAGCGGGAGGGAGATACAATGAGCAGTTCTTC. Translating it yields CASSTGLAGGRYNEQFF.

The V and J genes are TRBV7-9 and TRBJ2-7; no reliable D call. Germline CDR1 is SEHNR and CDR2 is FQNEAQ (reference sequence). The CDR3 has 14 residues. The V end lost 0 bases, the J end lost 0 bases, and 6 bases lay between the germline ends. The CDR3 DNA follows: TGTGCCAGCAGCTTAGCGGGGATCTCCTACGAGCAGTACTTC. Translating it yields CASSLAGISYEQYF.

The gene calls are TRBV5-1 and TRBJ2-3; 9 bases align to TRBD2. CDR1 SGHRS and CDR2 YFSETQ come from the germline V gene. V lost 2 bases to trimming and J lost 9 bases; unmatched junction nucleotides: 7. This CDR3 spans 14 amino acids. CDR3 sequence reads: CASSFGTSLETQYF. The CDR3 DNA reads TGCGCCAGCAGCTTCGGGACTAGCCTCGAGACGCAGTATTTT. Together with reference TRBV5-1 and TRBJ2-3, the CDR3 gives the full variable domain: KAGVTQTPRYLIKTRGQQVTLSCSPISGHRSVSWYQQTPGQGLQFLFEYFSETQRNKGNFPGRFSGRQFSNSRSEMNVSTLELGDSALYLCASSFGTSLETQYFGPGTRLTVL.

This clone has more than one count but fewer than ten. This chain uses TRBV2 with TRBJ1-5; D possibly corresponds to TRBD1 (6 bases). With 5 bases removed from V and 3 bases from J, the gap between germline ends came to 8 bases. CDR3 length: 13 residues. CDR1 is SNHLY, CDR2 FYNNEI, per germline. In DNA, the CDR3 is TGTGCCAGCAGTCGGGACACCAATCAGCCCCAGCATTTT. It encodes CASSRDTNQPQHF.

The CDR3 coding sequence is TGCGCCAGCAGCTCGGACCTGGGGGCTAGTGGGGAGACCCAGTACTTC. It translates to CASSSDLGASGETQYF. The chain couples TRBV5-1 to TRBJ2-5; a possible D gene is TRBD1 (6 bases). CDR1 is SGHRS, CDR2 YFSETQ, per germline. CDR3 length equals 16 residues. V gave up 3 bases and J gave up 5 bases, with 20 bases separating them.